This T cell receptor (beta chain) was sequenced during a study of cytomegalovirus exposure and HLA in healthy donors. Overall study findings and caveats: Several of the most significant clusters appeared, in a later analysis, to be linked to common viral pathogens. Usually a TCR sequence was rare, but some public TCRs were found in many donors. It was reported that the classifier diagnosed cytomegalovirus status with high specificity and sensitivity in both the original and validation cohorts.

The primer mix had 60 Vbeta and 13 Jbeta primers. Assay: immunoSEQ multiplex PCR; the TCRdb copy retains only in-frame clones and omits some. This table holds around 170,000 clones, more than 80% found once. With regard to this clone: Its cognate antigen is unknown.

The V gene's germline CDR1 is SGHRS and CDR2 YFSETQ. The CDR3 covers 15 residues. V was clipped by 4 bases and J by 0 bases, with 13 bases between them. The material sequenced was PBMCs. The sequence derives from a woman between 45 and 60 years old in good health and CMV-seropositive. The V gene is TRBV5-1, the J gene TRBJ1-1, with D perhaps matching TRBD1 (6 bases). DNA for the CDR3: TGCGCCAGCAGCGGGACAAGCCTAATGAACACTGAAGCTTTCTTT. This sequence encodes CASSGTSLMNTEAFF.